This TCR beta chain came from a study of blood T cell repertoires in COVID-19. The repertoire was sequenced with immunoSEQ multiplex PCR; TCRdb's copy has only in-frame clones and lacks some. Among 200,000 to 300,000 clones listed, more than 80% were seen once. This clone was seen once. V was pared by 2 bases and J by 0 bases, with 19 bases between. This CDR3 comprises 19 residues. Looked up from germline, CDR1 is LGHNT and CDR2 is FRNRAP. The chain is built from TRBV12-5 and TRBJ1-4; D is unresolved. The sample taken for sequencing was peripheral blood. This receptor was obtained from a woman in her thirties or forties with acute or convalescent COVID-19. The CDR3 loop is CASGLTPDGGFATNEKLFF. The CDR3 DNA follows: TGTGCTAGTGGTTTGACCCCGGACGGAGGGTTTGCAACTAATGAAAAACTGTTTTTT.